A single TCR beta chain is shown here with its context. Per the authors' pipeline: Quantification of nucleated cells was approximated via reference gene primer amplification. Sequencing was performed with immunoSEQ multiplex PCR; in TCRdb, only in-frame clones are kept and a portion is missing. The D gene and trimming were derived from the DNA, and the V and J assignments and clone size from that table. The sample contains roughly 220,000 clones, about four fifths of which appear only once. This entry belongs to a study of blood T cell repertoires in COVID-19. Germline V lookup: CDR1 LGHDT, CDR2 YNNKEL (reference sequence). This CDR3 spans 19 amino acids. J gave up 1 base and V 1 base, and 7 bases lay outside the gene matches.

The TCR was taken from a woman between 40 and 55 years old with acute COVID-19. The specimen sequenced was PBMCs or T cells enriched from blood (not recorded which). The chain uses TRBV3-1 (or the pseudogene TRBV3-2) and TRBJ2-3; TRBD2 aligns across 14 bases. In DNA form, the CDR3 reads TGTGCCAGCAGCCAAGCCGGGACTAGCGGGAGTGGCGGCACAGATACGCAGTATTTT. It translates to CASSQAGTSGSGGTDTQYF.